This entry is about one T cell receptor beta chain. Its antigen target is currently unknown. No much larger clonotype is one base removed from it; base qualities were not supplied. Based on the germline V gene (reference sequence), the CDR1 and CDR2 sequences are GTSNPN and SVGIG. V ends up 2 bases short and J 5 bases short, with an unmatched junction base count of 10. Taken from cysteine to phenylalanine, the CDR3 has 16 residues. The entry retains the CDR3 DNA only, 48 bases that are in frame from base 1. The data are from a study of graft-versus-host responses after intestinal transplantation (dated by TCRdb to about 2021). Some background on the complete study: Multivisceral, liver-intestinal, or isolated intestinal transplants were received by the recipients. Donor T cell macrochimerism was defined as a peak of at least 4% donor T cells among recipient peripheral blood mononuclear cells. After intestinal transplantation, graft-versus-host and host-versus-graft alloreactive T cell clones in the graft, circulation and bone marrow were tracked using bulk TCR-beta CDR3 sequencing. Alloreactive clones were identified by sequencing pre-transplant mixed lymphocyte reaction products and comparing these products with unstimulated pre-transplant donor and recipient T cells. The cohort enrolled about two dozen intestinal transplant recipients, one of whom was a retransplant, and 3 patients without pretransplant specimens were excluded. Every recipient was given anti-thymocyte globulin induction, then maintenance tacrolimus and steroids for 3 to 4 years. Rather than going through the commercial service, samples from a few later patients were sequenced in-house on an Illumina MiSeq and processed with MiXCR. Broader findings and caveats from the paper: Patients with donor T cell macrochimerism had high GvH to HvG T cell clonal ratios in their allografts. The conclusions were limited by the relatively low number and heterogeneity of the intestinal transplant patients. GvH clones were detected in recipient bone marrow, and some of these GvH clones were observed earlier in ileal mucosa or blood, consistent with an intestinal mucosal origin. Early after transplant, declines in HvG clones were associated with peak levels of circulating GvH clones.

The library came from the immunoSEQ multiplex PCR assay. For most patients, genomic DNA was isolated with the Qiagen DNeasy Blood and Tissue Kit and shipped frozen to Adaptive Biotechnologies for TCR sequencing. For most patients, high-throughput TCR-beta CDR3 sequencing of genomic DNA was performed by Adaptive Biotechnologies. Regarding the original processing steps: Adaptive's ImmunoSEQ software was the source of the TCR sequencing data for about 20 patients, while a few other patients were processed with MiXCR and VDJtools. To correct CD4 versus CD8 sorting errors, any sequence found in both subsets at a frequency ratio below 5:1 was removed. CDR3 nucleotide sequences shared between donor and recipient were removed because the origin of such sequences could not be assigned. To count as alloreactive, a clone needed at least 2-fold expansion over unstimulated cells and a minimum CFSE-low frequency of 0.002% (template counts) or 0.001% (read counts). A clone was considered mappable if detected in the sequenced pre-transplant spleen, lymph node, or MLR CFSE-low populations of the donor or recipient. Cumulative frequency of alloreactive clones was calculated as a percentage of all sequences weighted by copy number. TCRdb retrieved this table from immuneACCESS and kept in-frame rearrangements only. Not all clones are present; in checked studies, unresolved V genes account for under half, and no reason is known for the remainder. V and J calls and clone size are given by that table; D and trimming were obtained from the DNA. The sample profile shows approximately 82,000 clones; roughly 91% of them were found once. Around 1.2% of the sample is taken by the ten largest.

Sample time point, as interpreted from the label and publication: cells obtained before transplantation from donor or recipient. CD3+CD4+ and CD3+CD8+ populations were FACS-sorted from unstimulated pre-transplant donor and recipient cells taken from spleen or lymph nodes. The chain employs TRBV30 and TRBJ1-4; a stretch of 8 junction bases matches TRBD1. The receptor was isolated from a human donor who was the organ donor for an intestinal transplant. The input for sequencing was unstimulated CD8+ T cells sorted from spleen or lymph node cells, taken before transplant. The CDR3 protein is CAWSIGQGPVNEKLFF. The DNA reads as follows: TGTGCCTGGAGTATCGGACAGGGCCCCGTAAATGAAAAACTGTTTTTT.